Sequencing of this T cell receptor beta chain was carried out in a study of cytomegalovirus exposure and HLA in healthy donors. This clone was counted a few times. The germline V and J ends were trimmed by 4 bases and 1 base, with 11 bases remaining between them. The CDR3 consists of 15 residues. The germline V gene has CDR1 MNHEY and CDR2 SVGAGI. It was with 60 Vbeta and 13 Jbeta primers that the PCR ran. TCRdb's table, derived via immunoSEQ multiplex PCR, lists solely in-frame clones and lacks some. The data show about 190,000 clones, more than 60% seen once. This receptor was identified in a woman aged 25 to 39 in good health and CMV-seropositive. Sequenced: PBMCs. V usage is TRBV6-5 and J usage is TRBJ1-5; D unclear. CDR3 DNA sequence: TGTGCCAGCAGTTTGAGGGTACCGAGCAATCAGCCCCAGCATTTT. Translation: CASSLRVPSNQPQHF.